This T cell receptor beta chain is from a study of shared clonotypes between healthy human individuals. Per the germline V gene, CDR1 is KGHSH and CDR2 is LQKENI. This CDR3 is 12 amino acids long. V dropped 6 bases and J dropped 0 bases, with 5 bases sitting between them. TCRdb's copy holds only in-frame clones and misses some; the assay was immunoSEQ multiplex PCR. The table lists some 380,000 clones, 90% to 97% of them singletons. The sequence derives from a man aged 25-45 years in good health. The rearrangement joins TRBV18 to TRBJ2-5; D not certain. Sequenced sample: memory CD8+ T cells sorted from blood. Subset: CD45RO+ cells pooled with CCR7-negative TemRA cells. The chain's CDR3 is CASSGYQETQYF. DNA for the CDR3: TGTGCCAGCTCCGGGTACCAAGAGACCCAGTACTTC. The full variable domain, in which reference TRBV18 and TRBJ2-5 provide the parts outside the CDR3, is NAGVMQNPRHLVRRRGQEARLRCSPMKGHSHVYWYRQLPEEGLKFMVYLQKENIIDESGMPKERFSAEFPKEGPSILRIQQVVRGDSAAYFCASSGYQETQYFGPGTRLLVL.